This T cell receptor (beta chain) was profiled in a study of T cells after yellow fever vaccination. Germline V gene lookup returns CDR1 MGHRA and CDR2 YSYEKL. V lost 3 bases and J lost 3; bases outside the gene matches: 4. The CDR3 runs 14 residues. TCRdb called the 5' RACE reads again in MiXCR, with one record for every CDR3 protein. The repertoire holds under 700,000 distinct CDR3 sequences, with about 17% as singletons. The material was PBMCs, obtained less than 6 days after the first yellow fever vaccination. The receptor comes from a man between 18 and 29 years old who received the YFV17D yellow fever vaccine. The V call is TRBV4-1, the J call TRBJ2-7, with 8 bases aligning to TRBD1. CDR3: CASSHNDRGYEQYF. The CDR3 DNA reads TGCGCCAGCAGCCACAACGACAGGGGCTACGAGCAGTACTTC.